This entry is about one T cell receptor (beta chain). The data stem from a study of OX40 agonist ivuxolimab in advanced cancers. Only in-frame clones appear in the TCRdb table, and some are missing; sequencing was by immunoSEQ multiplex PCR. The table records about 67,000 clones, roughly 85% of them present only once. Trimming shortened V by 2 bases and J by 1 base, and 12 bases separated the two germline ends. The germline gives CDR1 SGDLS, CDR2 YYNGEE. The length of the CDR3 is 15 residues. This rearrangement joins TRBV9 to TRBJ2-5; TRBD2 is a possible D gene (6 bases). The clonotype originates from an adult with an advanced solid tumor such as melanoma, head and neck, liver or kidney cancer. The sample here was CD4+ or CD8+ T cells sorted from blood, taken in a trial of the OX40 agonist ivuxolimab. As DNA, the CDR3 is TGTGCCAGCAGCGTCGACCGGGAGCCCCAAGAGACCCAGTACTTC. It specifies CASSVDREPQETQYF.